This TCR beta chain was identified in a study of early T cells in non-severe SARS-CoV-2 infection. Germline CDR1 reads LNHDA; CDR2 reads SQIVND (reference sequence). Trimming took 3 bases from V and 0 from J, leaving 12 bases between them. CDR3 length: 17 residues. Individual cDNA molecules carried attached unique molecular identifiers. TCRdb reanalysed the 5' RACE reads using MiXCR and keeps one entry per CDR3 protein. This sample yields 100,000 to 150,000 distinct CDR3 sequences, of which around 14% are seen a single time; about a fifth belongs to the top ten. This clonotype was seen a handful of times.

The sample was whole blood. This TCR derives from an adult who was a healthcare worker with PCR-confirmed SARS-CoV-2 infection or an uninfected control (not recorded which). The V gene is TRBV19, the J gene TRBJ2-6; D not certain. CDR3 DNA sequence: TGTGCCAGTAGTATGTTTCAGTTAGCCTCTGGGGCCAACGTCCTGACTTTC. Residues: CASSMFQLASGANVLTF.